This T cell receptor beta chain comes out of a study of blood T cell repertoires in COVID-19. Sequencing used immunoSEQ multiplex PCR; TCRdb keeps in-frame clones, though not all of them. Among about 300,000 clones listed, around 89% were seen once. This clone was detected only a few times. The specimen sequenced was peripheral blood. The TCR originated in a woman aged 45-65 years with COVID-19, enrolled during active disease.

The CDR3 region has the DNA TGTGCCAGCTTCCCAGGGGTAGTAGGTTCACCCCTCCACTTT. Amino acid sequence: CASFPGVVGSPLHF. The chain joins TRBV6-5 to TRBJ1-6, with TRBD1 as a possible D gene (6 bases). The ends were cut back, 8 bases at V and 9 bases at J, with 17 bases in the middle. CDR1 and CDR2 (germline): MNHEY, SVGAGI. There are 14 residues in the CDR3.